One and the same sample provided the 32 T cell receptor beta chains below, sequenced in a study of blood T cell repertoires in COVID-19. The protocol was immunoSEQ multiplex PCR, while the TCRdb copy is restricted to in-frame clones and leaves out a portion. This sample has 200,000 to 300,000 clones, with roughly 85% found just once. Sequenced material: peripheral blood. These receptors were collected from a man aged 45-65 years with COVID-19, enrolled during active disease.

CDR3 coding DNA: TGTGCCAGCAGTGAAGCGCCGGGGTCCATTCAGTACTTC. Translation gives CASSEAPGSIQYF. This rearrangement joins TRBV6-1 to TRBJ2-4; D is possibly TRBD2 (5 bases). CDR1 and CDR2 from the germline V gene are MNHNS and SASEGT. The CDR3 consists of 13 residues. Trimming removed 0 bases from V and 9 bases from J, with 9 bases in between.

The rearrangement joins TRBV9 to TRBJ1-6; TRBD1 aligns across 8 bases. J was trimmed by 10 bases and V by 3 bases; bases with no gene match: 6. CDR3 length: 14 residues. Per germline, CDR1 SGDLS and CDR2 YYNGEE. In DNA, the CDR3 is TGTGCCAGCAGCGCGACAGGGGATCGGTCACCCCTCCACTTT. It translates to CASSATGDRSPLHF.

J is TRBJ1-2 and V is TRBV25-1; 8 bases align to TRBD1. Per the germline V gene, CDR1 is MGHDK and CDR2 is SYGVNS. Trimming removed 2 bases from V and 4 bases from J; junction bases left unmatched: 6. The CDR3 loop spans 15 amino acids. The CDR3 spells CASSEGAGGAYGYTF. In DNA, the CDR3 is TGTGCCAGCAGTGAAGGGGCAGGGGGCGCCTATGGCTACACCTTC.

The chain is built from TRBV29-1 and TRBJ2-1, with 8 bases matching TRBD2. Germline CDR1 reads SQVTM; CDR2 reads ANQGSEA. This CDR3 is built from 12 residues. J was trimmed by 6 bases and V by 3 bases; bases with no gene match: 1. CDR3 in amino acids: CSVDGTSNEQFF. The CDR3 DNA is TGCAGCGTTGACGGGACTAGCAATGAGCAGTTCTTC.

V and J are TRBV9 and TRBJ2-5; TRBD1 matches 11 bases. Germline-derived CDR1 and CDR2 are SGDLS and YYNGEE. CDR3 length: 15 amino acids. V trimming: 3 bases; J trimming: 3 bases; junction bases outside the gene matches: 4. CDR3 sequence (DNA): TGTGCCAGCAGCGCCGGACAGGGGGCTGAAGAGACCCAGTACTTC. Protein product: CASSAGQGAEETQYF.

V and J are TRBV2 and TRBJ1-1; the D gene is possibly TRBD1 (5 bases). This CDR3 has 14 amino acids. Trimming removed 7 bases at V and 4 bases at J, with 16 bases between. Germline-derived CDR1 and CDR2 are SNHLY and FYNNEI. The CDR3: CASNLQGRGTEAFF. In nucleotides, the CDR3 is TGTGCCAGCAATCTCCAGGGCCGCGGCACTGAAGCTTTCTTT.

This chain links TRBV5-5 with TRBJ1-5; no definite D call. CDR1 and CDR2 (germline): SGHKS, YYEKEE (reference sequence). V was shortened by 4 bases and J by 0 bases, with 14 bases between the two germline ends. This CDR3 has 16 residues. DNA for the CDR3: TGTGCCAGCAGCCCAGCGGAGGGCTCTAGCAATCAGCCCCAGCATTTT. This encodes CASSPAEGSSNQPQHF.

The chain carries TRBV5-1 and TRBJ2-7, with a weak D call TRBD1 (5 bases). This CDR3 has 15 residues. The ends were cut back, 0 bases at V and 2 bases at J, with 12 bases in the middle. CDR1 and CDR2 (germline): SGHRS, YFSETQ. CDR3 protein: CASSLGSLGPYEQYF. Here the CDR3 DNA reads TGCGCCAGCAGCTTGGGCTCACTGGGGCCCTACGAGCAGTACTTC.

The chain uses TRBV19 and TRBJ1-5; perhaps TRBD1 as D (5 bases). This CDR3 is built from 13 residues. Trimming left V 3 bases short and J 6 bases short, with 9 bases between. Germline lookup yields CDR1 LNHDA and CDR2 SQIVND (reference sequence). In DNA form, the CDR3 reads TGTGCCAGTAGTATCCCAGGGCTTCAGCCCCAGCATTTT. This sequence encodes CASSIPGLQPQHF.

The genes are TRBV11-2 and TRBJ1-2; D is undetermined. The CDR3 consists of 11 residues. Germline assignment: CDR1 SGHAT and CDR2 FQNNGV. V was clipped by 5 bases and J by 5 bases, with 6 bases between them. CDR3 bases: TGTGCCAGCAGCCGGGGTTATGGCTACACCTTC. It is translated as CASSRGYGYTF.

The gene calls are TRBV6-4 and TRBJ1-2; 7 nucleotides line up with TRBD1. V was pared by 3 bases and J by 0 bases, with 4 bases of the junction left unmatched. The CDR3 has 15 amino acids. Germline V gene lookup returns CDR1 MRHNA and CDR2 SNTAGT. CDR3 in DNA: TGTGCCAGCAGTGATAGGGACAGAGCTAACTATGGCTACACCTTC. It encodes CASSDRDRANYGYTF.

The genes are TRBV5-1 and TRBJ2-2; no reliable D call. The germline CDR1 and CDR2 sequences are SGHRS and YFSETQ. Trimming removed 2 bases from V and 3 bases from J, with 5 bases in between. This CDR3 region has 13 residues. The CDR3 sequence: CASSFVDTGELFF. The CDR3 DNA reads as TGCGCCAGCAGCTTCGTAGACACCGGGGAGCTGTTTTTT.

The chain employs TRBV15 and TRBJ1-2; tentatively, D is TRBD1 (6 bases). CDR1 and CDR2 (germline): LNHNV, YYDKDF (reference sequence). CDR3 length: 16 amino acids. V lost 1 base and J 0 bases, leaving 12 bases between the germline ends. The DNA for the CDR3 is TGTGCCACCAGCAGAGGGGGGCAACTAACTAACTATGGCTACACCTTC. It translates to CATSRGGQLTNYGYTF.

CDR3: CASSLGTGEAFF. In nucleotides, the CDR3 is TGTGCCAGCTCCCTTGGGACAGGGGAAGCTTTCTTT. This chain connects TRBV18 to TRBJ1-1; 9 nucleotides align to TRBD1. J lost 8 bases, V lost 6 bases, and 4 bases had no gene match. The CDR3 totals 12 residues. Germline CDR1 and CDR2: KGHSH and LQKENI.

This clone was recorded a few times. The chain couples TRBV2 to TRBJ1-5; D possibly corresponds to TRBD1 (6 bases). The V end was cut by 6 bases, the J end by 4 bases, with 16 bases between. The germline gives CDR1 SNHLY, CDR2 FYNNEI. This CDR3 spans 15 amino acids. CDR3 in amino acids: CASREQQGANQPQHF. Written as DNA, the CDR3 is TGTGCCAGCAGGGAACAACAGGGCGCAAATCAGCCCCAGCATTTT.

This chain connects TRBV12-3 or TRBV12-4 to TRBJ2-3, with D possibly matching TRBD2 (6 bases). The length of the CDR3 is 13 residues. V lost 6 bases and J 1 base, leaving 8 bases between the germline ends. CDR3 nucleotides: TGTGCCAGCAGCTGGGGGGGCACAGATACGCAGTATTTT. Encoded protein: CASSWGGTDTQYF.

The chain uses TRBV7-2 and TRBJ1-2, with 9 nucleotides matching TRBD1. Trimming at V came to 6 bases and at J to 8 bases, leaving 7 bases not matched to a gene. Germline CDR1 and CDR2: SGHTA and FQGNSA. The CDR3 contains 13 residues. CDR3 residues: CASSSGQGLGYTF. The DNA for the CDR3 is TGTGCCAGCAGTTCGGGACAGGGATTAGGCTACACCTTC.

This chain joins TRBV6-5 and TRBJ2-2; the D gene is possibly TRBD1 (6 bases). This CDR3 spans 15 amino acids. Germline CDR1 and CDR2: MNHEY and SVGAGI. Trimming removed 0 bases at V and 4 bases at J, with 9 bases between. CDR3: CASSYSGGGTGELFF. For the CDR3, the DNA is TGTGCCAGCAGTTACTCTGGGGGCGGCACCGGGGAGCTGTTTTTT.

The chain couples TRBV11-2 to TRBJ2-3; 7 bases are a match to TRBD2. This CDR3 region has 16 residues. Germline V lookup: CDR1 SGHAT, CDR2 FQNNGV. J was trimmed by 2 bases and V by 3 bases; bases with no gene match: 8. CDR3 in DNA: TGTGCCAGCAGCTTCCCCAGGACTAGTTTCACAGATACGCAGTATTTT. Translating it yields CASSFPRTSFTDTQYF.

This clone was seen once. The chain links TRBV3-1 (or the pseudogene TRBV3-2) to TRBJ1-1; possible D gene TRBD1, 5 bases. CDR1 is LGHDT and CDR2 is YNNKEL in the germline V gene (reference sequence). Deletions cut 1 base from V and 3 bases from J, with 15 bases between. CDR3 length: 16 amino acids. The CDR3: CASSQGVGLWDTEAFF. CDR3 bases: TGTGCCAGCAGCCAAGGTGTGGGGCTTTGGGACACTGAAGCTTTCTTT.

This clone was seen just once. The chain links TRBV5-8 to TRBJ2-7; 10 bases are a match to TRBD1. This CDR3 region has 16 residues. Germline loops: CDR1 SGHTS, CDR2 YDEGEE. V gave up 2 bases and J gave up 4 bases; unmatched junction bases: 9. CDR3 bases: TGTGCCAGCAGCTTTAATGGGCGGACAGGGGGGTACGAGCAGTACTTC. This codes for CASSFNGRTGGYEQYF.

The genes are TRBV4-1 and TRBJ1-4; TRBD1 matches 9 bases. V gave up 0 bases and J gave up 3 bases; unmatched junction bases: 20. The CDR3 runs to 22 residues. Per germline, CDR1 MGHRA and CDR2 YSYEKL. CDR3: CASSQDPTRGTGGVGANEKLFF. In nucleotides, the CDR3 is TGCGCCAGCAGCCAAGATCCTACGAGGGGTACAGGGGGCGTTGGGGCTAATGAAAAACTGTTTTTT.

This clone was counted a few times. The chain recombines TRBV5-4 with TRBJ2-3; 13 bases align to TRBD2. This CDR3 has 20 residues. CDR1 and CDR2 (germline): SGHNT, YYREEE (reference sequence). V was pared by 3 bases and J by 3 bases, with 16 bases of the junction left unmatched. CDR3 sequence (DNA): TGTGCCAGCAGCTCAAATTCCCCGGGACTAGCGGGGACAAGGACAGATACGCAGTATTTT. Translated: CASSSNSPGLAGTRTDTQYF.

The J gene is TRBJ2-3, the V gene TRBV3-1 (or the pseudogene TRBV3-2); 13 positions match TRBD2. The J segment lost 4 bases and the V segment lost 2 bases, leaving 3 bases of the junction unmatched. The length of the CDR3 is 16 residues. Per the germline V gene, CDR1 is LGHDT and CDR2 is YNNKEL (reference sequence). The CDR3 DNA follows: TGTGCCAGCAGCCAACCACTAGCGGGGGGGCCAGATACGCAGTATTTT. This translates into CASSQPLAGGPDTQYF.

CDR3 sequence (DNA): TGTGCCAGCAGCGGCCAGACAGGGAACACTGAAGCTTTCTTT. Amino acid sequence: CASSGQTGNTEAFF. This rearrangement joins TRBV9 to TRBJ1-1, with D tentatively TRBD1 (6 bases). Germline CDR1 and CDR2: SGDLS and YYNGEE. This CDR3 region has 14 residues. The germline V and J ends were trimmed by 3 bases and 1 base, with 10 bases remaining between them.

J is TRBJ2-4 and V is TRBV2, with 8 bases aligning to TRBD1. V dropped 5 bases and J dropped 1; count of bases not matched to a gene: 4. The germline V gene has CDR1 SNHLY and CDR2 FYNNEI. The CDR3 loop spans 15 amino acids. The CDR3 bases are TGTGCCAGCAGTCCGGACAGGGCGGCCAAAAACATTCAGTACTTC. Protein: CASSPDRAAKNIQYF.

This clone was counted a single time. The V gene is TRBV6-4, the J gene TRBJ2-1, with TRBD2 matching over 8 bases. This CDR3 contains 16 residues. The germline V gene has CDR1 MRHNA and CDR2 SNTAGT. Trimming at V came to 2 bases and at J to 10 bases, leaving 13 bases not matched to a gene. DNA for the CDR3: TGTGCCAGCAGTGACACCGGGACTAGGGGGGGCGAGGAGCAGTTCTTC. Translated: CASSDTGTRGGEEQFF.

This clone was found once. V is TRBV2 and J is TRBJ1-2; D is unclear. The ends were cut back, 3 bases at V and 5 bases at J, with 19 bases in the middle. Germline values: CDR1 SNHLY, CDR2 FYNNEI. The CDR3 length is 16 residues. The CDR3 bases are TGTGCCAGCAGTGAGAATGGGCATCTCGCGGGGTATGGCTACACCTTC. Translated: CASSENGHLAGYGYTF.

The rearrangement joins TRBV19 to TRBJ1-4; 7 bases fit TRBD1. CDR1 is LNHDA, CDR2 SQIVND, per germline (reference sequence). CDR3 length equals 16 residues. The J segment lost 3 bases and the V segment lost 2 bases, leaving 6 bases of the junction unmatched. CDR3: CASSINRGVANEKLFF. The CDR3 nucleotides are TGTGCCAGTAGTATAAACAGGGGAGTCGCTAATGAAAAACTGTTTTTT.

The genes are TRBV18 and TRBJ1-5; D not resolved. Germline CDR1 reads KGHSH; CDR2 reads LQKENI. Trimming removed 0 bases from V and 4 bases from J, with 7 bases in between. This CDR3 is 14 amino acids long. The CDR3 DNA is TGTGCCAGCTCACCACCCGGGATGAATCAGCCCCAGCATTTT. Its protein product is CASSPPGMNQPQHF.

The chain is built from TRBV10-3 and TRBJ2-5; TRBD1 is a possible D gene (5 bases). Germline V gene data show CDR1 as ENHRY and CDR2 as SYGVKD. Trimming took 4 bases from V and 5 from J, leaving 11 bases between them. The CDR3 runs 13 residues. The CDR3 sequence: CAISAGSEETQYF. Written as DNA, the CDR3 is TGTGCCATCAGTGCAGGGTCGGAGGAGACCCAGTACTTC.

The chain employs TRBV28 and TRBJ1-1; TRBD1 matches 7 bases. The CDR3 spans 13 residues. Germline V CDR1 and CDR2: MDHEN, SYDVKM. Trimming at V came to 5 bases and at J to 3 bases, leaving 3 bases not matched to a gene. Here the CDR3 reads CASSHTGDTEAFF. DNA of the CDR3: TGTGCCAGCAGTCACACAGGGGACACTGAAGCTTTCTTT.